This T cell receptor (beta chain) derives from a study of blood T cells in healthy people across ages. Next came a second PCR, run for roughly 6 to 11 cycles, which used a sample-barcoded 5' primer along with a J-beta primer mix. A single record per CDR3 protein comes from TCRdb applying MiXCR to the 5' RACE reads. Among more than 1.4 million distinct CDR3 sequences, 40% to 50% were seen once, and the ten largest hold less than 8%. Regarding this clonotype: As yet, its antigen is unknown.

Study-level results: While age rose, TCR beta diversity per million T cells dropped in a roughly linear way.

The CDR3 totals 16 residues. Germline-derived CDR1 and CDR2 are MGHRA and YSYEKL. V shed 0 bases and J 6 bases; nucleotides not matched to a gene: 7. PBMCs numbering at least 6 million were isolated per sample. This sequence joins TRBV4-1 and TRBJ2-1; 8 bases fit TRBD2. The sequencing input was blood. This receptor was identified in a woman under 30 in good health. CDR3 protein: CASSQDAGLGSNEQFF. DNA of the CDR3: TGCGCCAGCAGCCAAGACGCGGGACTAGGAAGCAATGAGCAGTTCTTC.